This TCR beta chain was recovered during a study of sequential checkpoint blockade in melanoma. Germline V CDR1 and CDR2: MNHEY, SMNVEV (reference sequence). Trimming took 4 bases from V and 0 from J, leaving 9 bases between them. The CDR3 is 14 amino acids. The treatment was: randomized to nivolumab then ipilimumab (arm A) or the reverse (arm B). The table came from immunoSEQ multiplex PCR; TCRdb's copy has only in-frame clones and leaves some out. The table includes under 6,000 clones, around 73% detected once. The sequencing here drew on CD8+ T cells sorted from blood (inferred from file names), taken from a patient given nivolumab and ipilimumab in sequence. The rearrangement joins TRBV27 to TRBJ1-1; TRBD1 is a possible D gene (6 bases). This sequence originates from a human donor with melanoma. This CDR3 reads CASSWGLMNTEAFF. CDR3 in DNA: TGTGCCAGCAGTTGGGGGCTAATGAACACTGAAGCTTTCTTT.